This TCR beta chain was retrieved from a study of cytomegalovirus exposure and HLA in healthy donors. As to this clone: Its matching antigen is unknown.

Broader study findings: Both high specificity and high sensitivity reportedly marked the classifier's diagnosis of cytomegalovirus status.

This CDR3 comprises 15 residues. CDR1 is KGHSH and CDR2 is LQKENI in the germline V gene. V dropped 2 bases and J dropped 6 bases, with 14 bases sitting between them. The primer mix had 60 Vbeta and 13 Jbeta primers. Assay: immunoSEQ multiplex PCR; the TCRdb copy retains only in-frame clones and omits some. Of more than 70,000 clones listed, 70% were seen once; the top ten hold less than 10%. The receptor comes from a woman in her forties or fifties in good health and CMV-seropositive. This chain uses TRBV18 with TRBJ2-1, with D perhaps TRBD1 (5 bases). The source material was PBMCs. CDR3 loop: CASSPGQGPGNEQFF. Written as DNA, the CDR3 is TGTGCCAGCTCACCAGGCCAGGGTCCAGGCAATGAGCAGTTCTTC.